The next 22 T cell receptor beta chains were all read from a single sample in a study of blood T cell repertoires in COVID-19. Method: immunoSEQ multiplex PCR; TCRdb's copy keeps in-frame clones and lacks some. The sample includes 90,000 to 100,000 clones, 82% seen only once; the top ten take less than 11%. Sequences were obtained from peripheral blood. Receptors were obtained from a man aged 70 or older with acute or convalescent COVID-19.

This rearrangement joins TRBV5-8 to TRBJ2-1; D might be TRBD1 (6 bases). Germline V lookup: CDR1 SGHTS, CDR2 YDEGEE. The V end lost 0 bases, the J end lost 15 bases, and 16 bases lay between the germline ends. The CDR3 spans 13 residues. CDR3 sequence (DNA): TGTGCCAGCAGCTTGGTAGGTCAGGGGTGGCCGTTCTTC. Translation: CASSLVGQGWPFF.

This clone came up many times. This rearrangement joins TRBV5-4 to TRBJ2-7; D possibly corresponds to TRBD1 (5 bases). V lost 4 bases, J lost 2 bases, and 19 bases lay in between. The CDR3 sequence is 16 residues long. The germline V gene has CDR1 SGHNT and CDR2 YYREEE (reference sequence). The CDR3 region is CASSLNLFSRAYEQYF. CDR3 nucleotide sequence: TGTGCCAGCAGCCTAAACCTCTTCAGCAGGGCCTACGAGCAGTACTTC.

This chain links TRBV19 with TRBJ1-5; TRBD1 might be the D (5 bases). The germline gives CDR1 LNHDA, CDR2 SQIVND (reference sequence). Trimming shortened V by 6 bases and J by 6 bases, and 15 bases separated the two germline ends. The CDR3 has 14 amino acids. Here the CDR3 DNA reads TGTGCCAGTAGAGACCTGGGGGAGGGTCAGCCCCAGCATTTT. Protein product: CASRDLGEGQPQHF. Full variable domain (missing parts from reference TRBV19 and TRBJ1-5): DGGITQSPKYLFRKEGQNVTLSCEQNLNHDAMYWYRQDPGQGLRLIYYSQIVNDFQKGDIAEGYSVSREKKESFPLTVTSAQKNPTAFYLCASRDLGEGQPQHFGDGTRLSIL.

V gene TRBV7-8 combines with J gene TRBJ2-5, with D perhaps matching TRBD2 (5 bases). The CDR3 runs to 15 residues. V lost 8 bases, J lost 6 bases, and 22 bases lay in between. Per germline, CDR1 SGHVS and CDR2 FQNEAQ. CDR3: CASDRDGLAVQTQYF. In DNA, the CDR3 is TGTGCCAGCGACCGCGACGGGCTAGCTGTCCAGACCCAGTACTTC.

J is TRBJ2-3 and V is TRBV28, with 9 nucleotides matching TRBD2. V was pared by 6 bases and J by 5 bases, with 9 bases of the junction left unmatched. CDR1 MDHEN and CDR2 SYDVKM come from the germline V gene. The CDR3 is 15 amino acids. The CDR3, as DNA: TGTGCCAGCAGCCAACGCGGGGGGGGAGTAGATACGCAGTATTTT. It translates to CASSQRGGGVDTQYF.

The DNA of the CDR3 is TGTGCCAGCAGCCGGGCCGGGAACCCTGTCACTGAAGCTTTCTTT. This sequence encodes CASSRAGNPVTEAFF. V is TRBV7-9 and J is TRBJ1-1; D unresolved. V dropped 5 bases and J dropped 4 bases, with 17 bases sitting between them. CDR1 is SEHNR and CDR2 is FQNEAQ in the germline V gene (reference sequence). CDR3 length: 15 residues.

The chain has TRBV30 and TRBJ1-1; D gene unclear. V dropped 8 bases and J dropped 8 bases, with 12 bases sitting between them. This CDR3 is built from 10 residues. CDR1 GTSNPN and CDR2 SVGIG come from the germline V gene (reference sequence). The chain's CDR3 is CAVVYGEAFF. CDR3 coding DNA: TGTGCCGTCGTATACGGGGAAGCTTTCTTT. The complete variable domain, with remaining parts taken from reference TRBV30 and TRBJ1-1, reads SQTIHQWPATLVQPVGSPLSLECTVEGTSNPNLYWYRQAAGRGLQLLFYSVGIGQISSEVPQNLSASRPQDRQFILSSKKLLLSDSGFYLCAVVYGEAFFGQGTRLTVV.

The rearrangement joins TRBV7-9 to TRBJ1-2; D call uncertain. Germline CDR1 reads SEHNR; CDR2 reads FQNEAQ (reference sequence). The CDR3 runs to 13 residues. V was clipped by 3 bases and J by 8 bases, with 13 bases between them. The CDR3 bases are TGTGCCAGCAGCTTGGCTGAGGTTCGGGGCTACACCTTC. Translation gives CASSLAEVRGYTF.

The gene calls are TRBV27 and TRBJ1-5; D gene uncertain. Germline V lookup: CDR1 MNHEY, CDR2 SMNVEV (reference sequence). V was cut by 6 bases and J by 6 bases, with 9 bases left in between. This CDR3 has 12 residues. The DNA for the CDR3 is TGTGCCAGCAGCGAAGCAGGTCAGCCCCAGCATTTT. Translating it yields CASSEAGQPQHF.

The chain joins TRBV27 to TRBJ1-5; 9 bases agree with TRBD1. After removal of 5 bases from V and 5 bases from J, the junction contained 4 bases not matched to a gene. This CDR3 spans 14 amino acids. Germline V gives CDR1 MNHEY, CDR2 SMNVEV (reference sequence). CDR3 bases: TGTGCCAGCAGTCTGGGACAGGGTCATCAGCCCCAGCATTTT. Amino acids: CASSLGQGHQPQHF.

J is TRBJ2-5 and V is TRBV30; 11 bases are shared with TRBD2. Trimming took 1 base from V and 1 from J; bases not matched to a gene: 5. Looked up from germline, CDR1 is GTSNPN and CDR2 is SVGIG (reference sequence). This CDR3 is built from 16 residues. DNA for the CDR3: TGTGCCTGGAGTGGTTCTAGCGGGGGGCCCCAAGAGACCCAGTACTTC. This translates into CAWSGSSGGPQETQYF.

The genes are TRBV2 and TRBJ1-5; a weak D match, TRBD1 (6 bases). The CDR3 totals 14 residues. Germline CDR1 is SNHLY and CDR2 is FYNNEI. With 8 bases removed from V and 0 bases from J, the gap between germline ends came to 11 bases. The CDR3 sequence is CASGGQYSNQPQHF. CDR3 DNA sequence: TGTGCCAGCGGGGGACAATATAGCAATCAGCCCCAGCATTTT.

J is TRBJ2-1 and V is TRBV5-4, with 10 bases matching TRBD2. V gave up 2 bases and J gave up 8 bases; unmatched junction bases: 10. The germline gives CDR1 SGHNT, CDR2 YYREEE (reference sequence). The CDR3 has 16 residues. The CDR3 DNA reads TGTGCCAGCAGCTTAGGGTCAGCGGGAGGGTTCTATGAGCAGTTCTTC. Protein sequence: CASSLGSAGGFYEQFF. The full variable domain, rest sourced from reference TRBV5-4 and TRBJ2-1, is ETGVTQSPTHLIKTRGQQVTLRCSSQSGHNTVSWYQQALGQGPQFIFQYYREEENGRGNFPPRFSGLQFPNYSSELNVNALELDDSALYLCASSLGSAGGFYEQFFGPGTRLTVL.

This chain connects TRBV11-1 to TRBJ2-5; TRBD2 aligns across 11 bases. Germline lookup yields CDR1 SGHAT and CDR2 FQDESV (reference sequence). Trimming took 0 bases from V and 4 from J; bases not matched to a gene: 7. The CDR3 is 17 amino acids. CDR3 coding DNA: TGTGCCAGCAGCTTAGCGTGGTCTAGCGGGGGGACAGAGACCCAGTACTTC. Translation: CASSLAWSSGGTETQYF.

This clone has only one observation. This chain links TRBV6-5 with TRBJ1-2; a possible D gene is TRBD1 (5 bases). The CDR3 is made up of 13 amino acids. CDR1 is MNHEY and CDR2 is SVGAGI in the germline V gene. Trimming pared 2 bases from V and 8 bases from J, leaving 12 bases between. The CDR3 reads CASSYAQAGGYTF. The CDR3 nucleotides are TGTGCCAGCAGTTACGCACAGGCGGGGGGCTACACCTTC.

This clone was observed a handful of times. The chain carries TRBV24-1 and TRBJ1-2, with D perhaps matching TRBD1 (6 bases). Trimming took off 1 base at V and 3 bases at J, with 14 bases between the two ends. The CDR3 length is 16 residues. Germline V gene data show CDR1 as KGHDR and CDR2 as SFDVKD. CDR3 residues: CATSDFGTNGDYGYTF. The CDR3 coding sequence is TGTGCCACCAGTGATTTTGGGACAAATGGGGACTATGGCTACACCTTC.

The V call is TRBV19, the J call TRBJ1-6, with TRBD1 matching over 7 bases. Germline V gene data show CDR1 as LNHDA and CDR2 as SQIVND (reference sequence). The J segment lost 3 bases and the V segment lost 9 bases, leaving 5 bases of the junction unmatched. The CDR3 is made up of 14 amino acids. This CDR3 is CASGDSYYNSPLHF. The CDR3 DNA reads TGTGCCAGCGGGGACAGCTACTATAATTCACCCCTCCACTTT.

This chain joins TRBV18 and TRBJ1-1; D ambiguous. V was cut by 5 bases and J by 1 base, with 8 bases left in between. Germline CDR1 and CDR2: KGHSH and LQKENI. The CDR3 loop spans 13 amino acids. The DNA of the CDR3 is TGTGCCAGCTCAGACGGGTCGAACACTGAAGCTTTCTTT. Translated: CASSDGSNTEAFF.

This chain connects TRBV9 to TRBJ1-3; 7 nucleotides line up with TRBD1. V gave up 4 bases and J gave up 0 bases; unmatched junction bases: 7. The germline V gene has CDR1 SGDLS and CDR2 YYNGEE. This CDR3 has 16 residues. Written as DNA, the CDR3 is TGTGCCAGCAGCTCACAGGGGACCCGCTCTGGAAACACCATATATTTT. Its protein product is CASSSQGTRSGNTIYF.

This rearrangement joins TRBV21-1 to TRBJ1-2. TRBV21-1 is a pseudogene. The CDR3 contains 14 residues. This CDR3 reads CASSKEMRGGGYTF. The CDR3 region has the DNA TGTGCCAGCAGCAAAGAAATGAGGGGAGGTGGCTACACCTTC.

The chain combines TRBV11-2 with TRBJ2-1; tentative D call: TRBD1 (6 bases). V lost 3 bases, J lost 5 bases, and 17 bases lay in between. The CDR3 has 16 amino acids. Germline CDR1 SGHAT, CDR2 FQNNGV. CDR3: CASSFPDRWANNEQFF. The CDR3 bases are TGTGCCAGCAGCTTCCCCGACAGGTGGGCTAACAATGAGCAGTTCTTC. Drawing the rest from reference TRBV11-2 and TRBJ2-1, the complete variable domain is EAGVAQSPRYKIIEKRQSVAFWCNPISGHATLYWYQQILGQGPKLLIQFQNNGVVDDSQLPKDRFSAERLKGVDSTLKIQPAKLEDSAVYLCASSFPDRWANNEQFFGPGTRLTVL.

The chain employs TRBV30 and TRBJ2-1, with TRBD2 identical over 7 bases. The germline V gene has CDR1 GTSNPN and CDR2 SVGIG (reference sequence). V shed 1 base, J shed 6 bases, and the junction held 15 bases outside the gene matches. The CDR3 extends over 17 amino acids. The CDR3 loop reads CAWSGGRTSVRGNEQFF. The DNA of the CDR3 is TGTGCCTGGAGTGGGGGCCGGACTAGTGTTAGGGGCAATGAGCAGTTCTTC.